What follows is one T cell receptor (beta chain) and its context. Its antigen is still unknown. This sample was included in a study of cytomegalovirus exposure and HLA in healthy donors. The PCR made use of 60 Vbeta and 13 Jbeta primers. Method: immunoSEQ multiplex PCR; TCRdb's copy keeps in-frame clones and lacks some. In the table there are more than 130,000 clones, 70% to 75% of which are singletons. Study results and caveats: As was reported, the classifier diagnosed cytomegalovirus status with high specificity and sensitivity.

The CDR3 covers 16 residues. The junction had 5 bases not matched to a gene; V was cut back by 4 bases and J by 0 bases. Germline assignment: CDR1 SGHDT and CDR2 YYEEEE. The clonotype comes from a human donor in good health. The chain links TRBV5-6 to TRBJ1-3, with 9 nucleotides matching TRBD1. The sequencing sample was made of PBMCs. CDR3 coding DNA: TGTGCCAGCAGCGCGAACAGGGGGCTCTCTGGAAACACCATATATTTT. It codes for CASSANRGLSGNTIYF.